The entry that follows covers one TCR beta chain sequence. Its recognized antigen is unknown. Per-nucleotide qualities are absent, and no much larger clonotype sits a single base away. Whole blood was collected in K2EDTA tubes by collaborating institutions according to the institutions' own protocols. For TCRbeta analysis, collaborators shipped samples as frozen whole blood, isolated PBMCs, or DNA extracted from either of those sample types. The immunoSEQ Assay, a bias-controlled multiplex PCR, was used to amplify TCRbeta CDR3 regions from genomic DNA. The study's processing was this. The number of nucleated cells in each sample was estimated from the amplification of reference gene primers within the assay. Sequence reads were collapsed and filtered to measure the absolute abundance of every unique TCRbeta CDR3 rearrangement. For each sample, productive Simpson clonality was calculated by taking the square root of Simpson's diversity index across productive rearrangements. TCRdb provides this immuneACCESS table in a form limited to in-frame rearrangements. Some clones are lacking; in checked studies, under half of them reflect an unresolved V gene, and why the rest are absent is not known. V and J calls and clone size are copied from that table; D and trimming were computed from the DNA. This sample comprises about 100,000 clones, approximately 80% of them detected only once. Of the sample, roughly an eighth is held by the ten largest clones.

The CDR3 sequence holds 15 residues, the cysteine and phenylalanine included. Only the CDR3 region is kept as DNA, spanning 45 bases read in frame from base 1. Trimming takes 4 bases from V and 0 bases from J, and the germline ends sit 13 bases apart. Via the germline V gene (reference sequence), CDR1 is SGHNT and CDR2 YYREEE. The sample originates from a study of blood T cell repertoires in COVID-19 (dated by TCRdb to about 2020). Notes on the research overall: Collaborator samples came from the United States, Italy and Spain and covered acute and convalescent phases of COVID-19. The sample metadata nearly always contained a de-identified subject ID, COVID-19 status, age in years and sex. The repertoires were released in a freely available public database meant as a resource for research on the immune response to SARS-CoV-2. HLA class I and class II types, where available, came from metadata supplied by the sample provider rather than from assay-based typing. The dataset comprised deeply sampled blood TCRbeta repertoires from subjects exposed to, actively infected with, or recovered from COVID-19. The prospective study material was composed of cDNA or gDNA derived from T cells, B-cell-depleted T cells, or PBMCs. Samples were obtained from the ongoing ImmuneRACE study (first 160 participants) and from over 1,000 subjects provided by 6 global collaborators. General findings and caveats noted by the study authors: Clinical and demographic metadata were provided uncurated, with the amount varying by source and participant.

Material: peripheral blood. The chain is encoded by TRBV5-4 joined to TRBJ2-5; the D gene is possibly TRBD2, with 7 bases matching. This receptor was obtained from a woman aged 70-85 years with acute or convalescent COVID-19. The bases read TGTGCCAGCAGCAGGGGGGGAGGGTACCAAGAGACCCAGTACTTC. It translates as CASSRGGGYQETQYF.